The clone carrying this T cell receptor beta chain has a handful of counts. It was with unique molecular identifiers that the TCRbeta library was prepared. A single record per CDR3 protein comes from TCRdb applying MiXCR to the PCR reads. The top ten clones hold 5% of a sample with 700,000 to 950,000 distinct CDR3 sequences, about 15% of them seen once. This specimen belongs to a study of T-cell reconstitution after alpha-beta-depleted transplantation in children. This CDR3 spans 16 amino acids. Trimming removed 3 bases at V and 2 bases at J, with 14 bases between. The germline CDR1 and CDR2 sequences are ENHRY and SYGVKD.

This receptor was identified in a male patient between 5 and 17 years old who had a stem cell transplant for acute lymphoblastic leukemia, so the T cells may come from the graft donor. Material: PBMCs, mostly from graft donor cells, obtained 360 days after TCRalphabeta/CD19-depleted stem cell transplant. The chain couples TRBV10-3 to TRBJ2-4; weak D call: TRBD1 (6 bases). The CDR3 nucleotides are TGTGCCATCAGTGACTGGGGAACAGGGACCAAAAACATTCAGTACTTC. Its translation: CAISDWGTGTKNIQYF.